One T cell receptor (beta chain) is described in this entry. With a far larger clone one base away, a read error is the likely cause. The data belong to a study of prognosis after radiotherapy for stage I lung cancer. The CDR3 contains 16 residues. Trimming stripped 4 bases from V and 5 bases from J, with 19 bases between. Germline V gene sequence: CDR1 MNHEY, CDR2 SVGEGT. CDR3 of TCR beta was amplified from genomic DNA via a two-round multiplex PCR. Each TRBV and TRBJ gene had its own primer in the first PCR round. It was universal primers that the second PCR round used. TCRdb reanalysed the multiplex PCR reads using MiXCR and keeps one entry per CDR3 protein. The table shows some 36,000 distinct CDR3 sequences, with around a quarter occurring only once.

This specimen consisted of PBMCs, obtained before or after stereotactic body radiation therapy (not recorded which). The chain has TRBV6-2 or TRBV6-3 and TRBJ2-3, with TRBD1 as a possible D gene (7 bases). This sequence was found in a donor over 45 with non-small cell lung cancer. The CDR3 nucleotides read TGTGCCAGCAGTTTTCTTGGGACAGCGGGCGAAGATACGCAGTATTTT. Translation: CASSFLGTAGEDTQYF.